The clone carrying this T cell receptor (beta chain) has only a few counts. Its antigen is not identified. Per the germline V gene, CDR1 is MNHEY and CDR2 is SVGAGI. The CDR3 loop spans 15 amino acids. Trimming cost V 5 bases and J 0 bases, with 13 bases left between them. The source of the sample is a study of long-term antiretroviral therapy in people with HIV. Findings and caveats of the study: Documentation of ART adherence, viral resistance or therapy changes was absent.

This was the immunoSEQ v3.0 assay at survey level. Using immunoSEQ multiplex PCR, the repertoire was profiled, and TCRdb retains in-frame clones only, with some absent. Here the sample spans fewer than 30,000 clones, 86% being singletons. This TCR came from a woman in her twenties or thirties with HIV. This specimen was unsorted PBMCs, taken 0.8 years after starting antiretroviral therapy. The J gene is TRBJ1-2, the V gene TRBV6-5, with a weak D call TRBD1 (5 bases). CDR3 nucleotides: TGTGCCAGCAGTATCGGACAAGGCCCTAACTATGGCTACACCTTC. It yields the protein CASSIGQGPNYGYTF.